This T cell receptor (beta chain) was recovered during a study of coeliac disease. Germline V gives CDR1 LGHNA, CDR2 YNFKEQ. Trimming at V came to 2 bases and at J to 6 bases, leaving 4 bases not matched to a gene. The length of the CDR3 is 15 residues. The method was immunoSEQ multiplex PCR; TCRdb's version includes in-frame clones alone and lacks a portion of them. Of about 3,400 clones listed, about 71% were seen once; the top ten hold around 14%. In regard to this clone: Its antigen is as yet unknown.

Broader study findings: Lower clonality than controls marked TRB and TRG repertoires from active celiac intraepithelial and lamina propria samples.

This clonotype originated in a man between 18 and 35 years old with celiac disease on a gluten-free diet. Sequenced: intraepithelial lymphocytes from the gut. This rearrangement joins TRBV4-2 to TRBJ2-1; 10 bases agree with TRBD2. CDR3 sequence reads: CASSQSGGGLNEQFF. Written as DNA, the CDR3 is TGTGCCAGCAGCCAAAGCGGGGGGGGTCTCAATGAGCAGTTCTTC.